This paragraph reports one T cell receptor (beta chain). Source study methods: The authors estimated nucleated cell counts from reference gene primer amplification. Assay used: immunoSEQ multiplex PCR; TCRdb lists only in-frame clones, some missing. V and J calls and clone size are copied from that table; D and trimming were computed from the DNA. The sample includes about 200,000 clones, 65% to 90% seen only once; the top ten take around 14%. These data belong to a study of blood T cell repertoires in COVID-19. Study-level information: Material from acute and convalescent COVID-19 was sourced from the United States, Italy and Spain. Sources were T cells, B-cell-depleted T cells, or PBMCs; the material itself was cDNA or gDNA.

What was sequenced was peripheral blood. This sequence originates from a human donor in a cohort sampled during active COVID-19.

CDR3 loop: CASRPWARVPYNEQFF. The CDR3 DNA is TGTGCCAGCAGACCCTGGGCGAGGGTCCCCTACAATGAGCAGTTCTTC. This sequence joins TRBV28 and TRBJ2-1, with D perhaps TRBD2 (5 bases). This CDR3 is 16 amino acids long. Germline V CDR1 and CDR2: MDHEN, SYDVKM. The V gene lost 6 bases and the J gene lost 2 bases, with 17 bases spanning the gap.